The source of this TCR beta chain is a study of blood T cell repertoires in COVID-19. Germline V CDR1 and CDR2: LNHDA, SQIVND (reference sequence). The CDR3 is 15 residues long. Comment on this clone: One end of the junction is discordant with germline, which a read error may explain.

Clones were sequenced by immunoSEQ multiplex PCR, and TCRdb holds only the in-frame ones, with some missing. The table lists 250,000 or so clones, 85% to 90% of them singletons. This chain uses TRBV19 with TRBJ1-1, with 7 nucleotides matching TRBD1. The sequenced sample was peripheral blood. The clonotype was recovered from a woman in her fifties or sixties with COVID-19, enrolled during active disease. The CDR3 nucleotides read TGTGCCAGTAGTGTAGACAGGGTGTCGGACACTGAAGCTTTCTTT. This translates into CASSVDRVSDTEAFF.